This T cell receptor (beta chain) appears in the sequencing data of a study of cytomegalovirus exposure and HLA in healthy donors. General observations from the study: Later, TCR association rates were found to vary by HLA locus, highest for DRB1 and lowest for HLA-C. Cytomegalovirus association was assigned to about 150 TCR beta chains.

Primers for the PCR totalled 60 Vbeta and 13 Jbeta. Sequencing was performed with immunoSEQ multiplex PCR; in TCRdb, only in-frame clones are kept and a portion is missing. The repertoire holds about 160,000 clones, with 60% to 85% as singletons. The CDR3 is 14 amino acids. The germline CDR1 and CDR2 sequences are SGHAT and FQNNGV. V gave up 3 bases and J gave up 6 bases; unmatched junction bases: 4. On this clone: Its antigen is currently unknown.

What was sequenced was PBMCs. This TCR was recovered from a young man in good health and CMV-seropositive. J is TRBJ1-5 and V is TRBV11-2; TRBD1 aligns across 8 bases. The CDR3 DNA follows: TGTGCCAGCAGCTTCGGACAGGGCACTCAGCCCCAGCATTTT. The encoded protein is CASSFGQGTQPQHF.